The 18 T cell receptor beta chains presented below share a single source sample, sequenced in a study of post-analysis software for immune sequencing data. General study points: When patients were compared with controls, 4 or 5 TRBV segments were more frequent, TRBV5-6, TRBV5-1 and TRBV20-1 among them.

These TCRs' antigens remain unknown. The TCR beta cDNA libraries contained unique molecular identifiers. One entry per CDR3 protein results from TCRdb running MiXCR on the PCR reads. The sample has 750,000 to 950,000 distinct CDR3 sequences; roughly 50% are singletons. The sequenced sample was blood. These receptors all come from a girl under 18 with multiple sclerosis.

The chain joins TRBV5-1 to TRBJ2-1; no reliable D call. Trimming removed 3 bases at V and 7 bases at J, with 14 bases between. This CDR3 has 14 amino acids. Per germline, CDR1 SGHRS and CDR2 YFSETQ. The CDR3 region is CASSSLGIRNEQFF. The CDR3 nucleotides read TGCGCCAGCAGCTCCCTAGGCATACGTAATGAGCAGTTCTTC. Complete variable domain (other parts from reference TRBV5-1 and TRBJ2-1): KAGVTQTPRYLIKTRGQQVTLSCSPISGHRSVSWYQQTPGQGLQFLFEYFSETQRNKGNFPGRFSGRQFSNSRSEMNVSTLELGDSALYLCASSSLGIRNEQFFGPGTRLTVL.

This clonotype turned up a few times. The CDR3 sequence is CASSGHRDRDMNEQFF. DNA for the CDR3: TGTGCCAGCAGCGGACACCGGGACAGGGATATGAATGAGCAGTTCTTC. The chain combines TRBV9 with TRBJ2-1; 9 nucleotides line up with TRBD1. Trimming cost V 3 bases and J 7 bases; bases outside gene matches: 11. The germline gives CDR1 SGDLS, CDR2 YYNGEE. The CDR3 runs 16 residues.

V and J are TRBV7-9 and TRBJ2-1, with D hard to call. CDR3 length: 12 amino acids. Trimming cost V 4 bases and J 6 bases, with 7 bases left between them. Germline-derived CDR1 and CDR2 are SEHNR and FQNEAQ (reference sequence). CDR3 protein: CASSSTGNEQFF. Written as DNA, the CDR3 is TGTGCCAGCAGCTCTACGGGCAATGAGCAGTTCTTC.

This clonotype appeared once. The CDR3 sequence: CASSFMGAGAQPQHF. The CDR3 region has the DNA TGTGCCAGCAGTTTTATGGGGGCAGGGGCTCAGCCCCAGCATTTT. The J gene is TRBJ1-5, the V gene TRBV12-3 or TRBV12-4; D perhaps matches TRBD1 (6 bases). The V end lost 3 bases, the J end lost 6 bases, and 15 bases lay between the germline ends. This CDR3 region has 15 residues.

The chain couples TRBV3-1 to TRBJ2-7; 8 bases fit TRBD1. The CDR3 runs 15 residues. The J segment lost 4 bases and the V segment lost 5 bases, leaving 10 bases of the junction unmatched. The V gene's germline CDR1 is LGHDT and CDR2 YNNKEL (reference sequence). CDR3 in amino acids: CASSLNLDRVYEQYF. The CDR3 DNA reads TGTGCCAGCAGCTTAAACCTGGACAGGGTGTACGAGCAGTACTTC.

This clonotype was counted between two and nine times. The chain has TRBV20-1 and TRBJ2-1; TRBD2 agrees at 8 bases. This CDR3 is 12 amino acids long. Germline loops: CDR1 DFQATT, CDR2 SNEGSKA (reference sequence). J lost 8 bases, V lost 3 bases, and 3 bases had no gene match. The CDR3 spells CSARTSVYEQFF. The CDR3 DNA is TGCAGTGCTAGGACTAGCGTTTATGAGCAGTTCTTC.

The chain has TRBV13 and TRBJ2-3; weak D call: TRBD1 (5 bases). The V end lost 5 bases, the J end lost 3 bases, and 18 bases lay between the germline ends. Per the germline V gene, CDR1 is PRHDT and CDR2 is FYEKMQ (reference sequence). CDR3 size: 16 residues. This CDR3 reads CASSVQGADRTDTQYF. CDR3 nucleotide sequence: TGTGCCAGCAGCGTTCAGGGTGCGGATCGGACAGATACGCAGTATTTT.

This clonotype was found once. The genes are TRBV5-1 and TRBJ2-7; weak D call: TRBD2 (5 bases). The CDR3 is 12 residues long. Deletions cut 3 bases from V and 6 bases from J, with 10 bases between. Germline assignment: CDR1 SGHRS and CDR2 YFSETQ. This CDR3 is CASSWNGGEQYF. In DNA, the CDR3 is TGCGCCAGCAGCTGGAATGGAGGCGAGCAGTACTTC.

The chain is built from TRBV20-1 and TRBJ2-5, with D possibly matching TRBD1 (6 bases). TRBJ2-7 explains the end of the DNA better; the J call may be wrong. Per germline, CDR1 DFQATT and CDR2 SNEGSKA (reference sequence). The CDR3 covers 13 residues. The CDR3 is CSASLGAKYEQYF. The CDR3 DNA follows: TGCAGTGCTAGTCTGGGGGCTAAATACGAGCAGTACTTC.

This clonotype was counted between two and nine times. The DNA of the CDR3 is TGCAGCGTTGGTGAGCAGTTCTTC. It is translated as CSVGEQFF. This rearrangement joins TRBV29-1 to TRBJ2-1; no clear D. Germline assignment: CDR1 SQVTM and CDR2 ANQGSEA. The CDR3 is 8 amino acids. Trimming left V 4 bases short and J 9 bases short, with 1 base between.

Remarks on this clonotype: Its ends do not fully match the called genes, so a read error is possible. The chain employs TRBV27 and TRBJ2-3; D unclear. The CDR3 length is 11 residues. Germline V lookup: CDR1 MNHEY, CDR2 SMNVEV (reference sequence). This CDR3 reads CVSTEADTQYF. CDR3 bases: TGTGTCAGCACCGAAGCAGATACGCAGTATTTT.

This clonotype has just one count. The gene calls are TRBV5-1 and TRBJ1-2; TRBD1 is a possible D gene (5 bases). Looked up from germline, CDR1 is SGHRS and CDR2 is YFSETQ. V was pared by 6 bases and J by 0 bases, with 21 bases between. There are 17 residues in the CDR3. The CDR3 DNA reads TGCGCCAGCACGCAAGGGGTGGGCAGCGCTACTAACTATGGCTACACCTTC. Protein product: CASTQGVGSATNYGYTF.

The genes are TRBV3-1 and TRBJ2-5, with D perhaps matching TRBD1 (6 bases). Germline V gives CDR1 LGHDT, CDR2 YNNKEL (reference sequence). Deletions cut 1 base from V and 3 bases from J, with 18 bases between. This CDR3 is built from 17 residues. The DNA of the CDR3 is TGTGCCAGCAGCCAAGTCTATCAGGGGTTGAGGGAAGAGACCCAGTACTTC. Its protein is CASSQVYQGLREETQYF.

V and J are TRBV10-3 and TRBJ1-2, with D possibly being TRBD1 (6 bases). V lost 6 bases and J lost 10, with 15 bases in between. The CDR3 has 12 amino acids. CDR1 ENHRY and CDR2 SYGVKD come from the germline V gene. As DNA, the CDR3 is TGTGCCATCAGGGGGGGGCCAGAGTACTACACCTTC. This encodes CAIRGGPEYYTF.

The count of this clonotype is one. The chain employs TRBV29-1 and TRBJ2-5, with TRBD2 matching over 11 bases. The germline gives CDR1 SQVTM, CDR2 ANQGSEA. The CDR3 totals 16 residues. V was clipped by 4 bases and J by 1 base; unmatched bases: 8. The CDR3 coding sequence is TGCAGCGTTGTTTATTTGGGACTAGCGGCCCAAGAGACCCAGTACTTC. This encodes CSVVYLGLAAQETQYF. Together with reference TRBV29-1 and TRBJ2-5, the CDR3 gives the full variable domain: SAVISQKPSRDICQRGTSLTIQCQVDSQVTMMFWYRQQPGQSLTLIATANQGSEATYESGFVIDKFPISRPNLTFSTLTVSNMSPEDSSIYLCSVVYLGLAAQETQYFGPGTRLLVL.

The chain joins TRBV2 to TRBJ1-4; D remains ambiguous. V lost 2 bases to trimming and J lost 7 bases, with 8 bases between them. The CDR3 extends over 13 amino acids. Per germline, CDR1 SNHLY and CDR2 FYNNEI. CDR3 DNA: TGTGCCAGCAGTGAAAAGTTAGGTGAAAAACTGTTTTTT. Its translation is CASSEKLGEKLFF.

The gene calls are TRBV29-1 and TRBJ2-2; 9 positions agree with TRBD2. CDR3 size: 14 residues. Trimming took 6 bases from V and 6 from J; bases not matched to a gene: 8. Germline CDR1 and CDR2: SQVTM and ANQGSEA. CDR3 coding DNA: TGCAGCGTCCTAGCGGGACGAGTCTCCGGGGAGCTGTTTTTT. Translated: CSVLAGRVSGELFF.

The chain carries TRBV20-1 and TRBJ2-7, with 7 nucleotides matching TRBD1. Germline CDR1 is DFQATT and CDR2 is SNEGSKA (reference sequence). The CDR3 is 13 amino acids. Trimming took 3 bases from V and 5 from J; bases not matched to a gene: 7. CDR3 region: CSASHRQGDEQYF. The CDR3 bases are TGCAGTGCTAGTCACCGGCAGGGGGACGAGCAGTACTTC.